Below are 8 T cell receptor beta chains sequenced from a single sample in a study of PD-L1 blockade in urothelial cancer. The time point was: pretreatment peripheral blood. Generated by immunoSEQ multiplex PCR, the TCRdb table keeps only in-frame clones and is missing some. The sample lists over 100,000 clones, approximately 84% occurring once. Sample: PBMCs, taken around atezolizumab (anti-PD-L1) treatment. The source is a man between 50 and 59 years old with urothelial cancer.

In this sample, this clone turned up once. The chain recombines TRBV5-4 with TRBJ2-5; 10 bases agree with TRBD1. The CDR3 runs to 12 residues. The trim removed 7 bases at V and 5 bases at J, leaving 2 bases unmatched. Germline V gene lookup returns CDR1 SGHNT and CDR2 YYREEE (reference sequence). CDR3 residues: CASGTGEETQYF. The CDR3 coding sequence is TGTGCCAGCGGGACAGGGGAGGAGACCCAGTACTTC. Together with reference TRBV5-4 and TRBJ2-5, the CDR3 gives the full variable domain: ETGVTQSPTHLIKTRGQQVTLRCSSQSGHNTVSWYQQALGQGPQFIFQYYREEENGRGNFPPRFSGLQFPNYSSELNVNALELDDSALYLCASGTGEETQYFGPGTRLLVL.

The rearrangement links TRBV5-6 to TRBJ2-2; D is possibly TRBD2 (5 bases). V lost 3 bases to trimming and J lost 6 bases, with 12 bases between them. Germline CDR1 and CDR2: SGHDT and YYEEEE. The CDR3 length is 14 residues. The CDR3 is CASSSGPGSGELFF. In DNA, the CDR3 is TGTGCCAGCAGCTCCGGCCCGGGGTCCGGGGAGCTGTTTTTT.

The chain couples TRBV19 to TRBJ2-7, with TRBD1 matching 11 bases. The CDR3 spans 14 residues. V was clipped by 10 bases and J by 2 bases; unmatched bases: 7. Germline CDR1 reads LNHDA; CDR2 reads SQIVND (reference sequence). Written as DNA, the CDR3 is TGTGCCACTCGGGGGGACAGGGGGGCCTACGAGCAGTACTTC. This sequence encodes CATRGDRGAYEQYF. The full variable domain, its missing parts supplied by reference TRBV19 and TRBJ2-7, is DGGITQSPKYLFRKEGQNVTLSCEQNLNHDAMYWYRQDPGQGLRLIYYSQIVNDFQKGDIAEGYSVSREKKESFPLTVTSAQKNPTAFYLCATRGDRGAYEQYFGPGTRLTVT.

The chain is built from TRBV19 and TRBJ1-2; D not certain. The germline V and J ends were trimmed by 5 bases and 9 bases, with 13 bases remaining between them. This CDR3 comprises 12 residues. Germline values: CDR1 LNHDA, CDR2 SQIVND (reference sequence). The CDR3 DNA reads TGTGCCAGTAGTGTGGAGCTTAGGAGCTACACCTTC. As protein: CASSVELRSYTF. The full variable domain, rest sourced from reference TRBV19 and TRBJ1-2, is DGGITQSPKYLFRKEGQNVTLSCEQNLNHDAMYWYRQDPGQGLRLIYYSQIVNDFQKGDIAEGYSVSREKKESFPLTVTSAQKNPTAFYLCASSVELRSYTFGSGTRLTVV.

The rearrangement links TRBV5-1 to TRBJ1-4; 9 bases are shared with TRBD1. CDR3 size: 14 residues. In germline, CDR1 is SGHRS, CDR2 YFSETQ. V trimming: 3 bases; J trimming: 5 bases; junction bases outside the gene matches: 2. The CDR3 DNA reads TGCGCCAGCAGCTCCGGGACAGGGAATGAAAAACTGTTTTTT. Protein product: CASSSGTGNEKLFF.

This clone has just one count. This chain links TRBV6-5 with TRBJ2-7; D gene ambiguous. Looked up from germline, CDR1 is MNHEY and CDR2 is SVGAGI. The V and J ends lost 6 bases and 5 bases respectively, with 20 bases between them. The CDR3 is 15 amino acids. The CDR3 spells CASSPTQDQPNEQYF. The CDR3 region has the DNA TGTGCCAGCAGCCCCACCCAGGATCAGCCTAACGAGCAGTACTTC.

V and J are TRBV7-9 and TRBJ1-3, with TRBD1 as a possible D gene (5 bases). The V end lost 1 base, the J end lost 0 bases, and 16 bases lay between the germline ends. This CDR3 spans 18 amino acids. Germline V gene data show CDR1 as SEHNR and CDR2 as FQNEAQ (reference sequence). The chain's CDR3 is CASSLESGLLGSGNTIYF. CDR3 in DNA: TGTGCCAGCAGCTTAGAGTCGGGACTTCTCGGCTCTGGAAACACCATATATTTT. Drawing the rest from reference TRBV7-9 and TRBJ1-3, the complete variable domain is DTGVSQNPRHKITKRGQNVTFRCDPISEHNRLYWYRQTLGQGPEFLTYFQNEAQLEKSRLLSDRFSAERPKGSFSTLEIQRTEQGDSAMYLCASSLESGLLGSGNTIYFGEGSWLTVV.

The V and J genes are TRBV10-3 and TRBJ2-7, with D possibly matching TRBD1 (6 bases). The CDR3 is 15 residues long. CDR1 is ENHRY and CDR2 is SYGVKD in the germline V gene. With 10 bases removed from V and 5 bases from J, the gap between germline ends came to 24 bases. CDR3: CATRIPGGLLHEQYF. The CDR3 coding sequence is TGTGCCACCCGAATCCCTGGGGGCTTACTCCACGAGCAGTACTTC.